This is a list of T cell receptor beta chains from one sample in a study of identical twins. TCRdb re-called the 5' RACE reads through MiXCR, storing one row per CDR3 protein. This table holds roughly 750,000 distinct CDR3 sequences, 21% found once. These same data were also listed under a study on T cells expressing NK-cell markers.

The sequencing input was PBMCs. These receptors came from a woman aged 18 to 35 in good health. Each CDR3 is given with its conserved first and last residue. A D gene is named only where the DNA matches it firmly. Expanded clones are given a class, and other clones once, few, many or no size at all.

V gene	J gene	clone size	D gene	CDR3 protein	CDR3 DNA
TRBV12-3/TRBV12-4	TRBJ1-1	.	.	CASSLALGIEAFF	TGTGCCAGCAGTTTAGCGCTCGGAATTGAAGCTTTCTTT
TRBV7-2	TRBJ2-2	.	.	CASSHGQTNTGELFF	TGTGCCAGCAGCCACGGGCAAACGAACACCGGGGAGCTGTTTTTT
TRBV20-1	TRBJ2-1	few	TRBD2	CSARRPSGSLGNEQFF	TGCAGTGCTAGGCGGCCTAGCGGGAGCCTGGGGAATGAGCAGTTCTTC
TRBV5-1	TRBJ1-2	.	TRBD1	CASSLAGTAADYGYTF	TGCGCCAGCAGCTTGGCCGGGACAGCGGCGGACTATGGCTACACCTTC
TRBV7-2	TRBJ2-7	many	TRBD2	CASSSRSGTYEQYF	TGTGCCAGCAGCTCCCGAAGCGGGACCTACGAGCAGTACTTC
TRBV20-1	TRBJ2-5	many	.	CSARALTGEETQYF	TGCAGTGCTAGGGCCCTGACTGGAGAAGAGACCCAGTACTTC
TRBV20-1	TRBJ2-1	many	.	CSASGTSQFF	TGCAGTGCCTCCGGGACATCACAGTTCTTC
TRBV7-9	TRBJ2-7	few	TRBD1	CASSGDRFYEQYF	TGTGCCAGCAGCGGGGACAGGTTCTACGAGCAGTACTTC
TRBV4-2	TRBJ2-3	few	.	CASSQDISSTDTQYF	TGTGCCAGCAGCCAAGATATTAGCAGCACAGATACGCAGTATTTT
TRBV29-1	TRBJ2-5	many	TRBD1	CSGGRDSQETQYF	TGCAGCGGGGGACGGGACAGCCAAGAGACCCAGTACTTC
TRBV2	TRBJ2-7	.	.	CASSVTGNEQYF	TGTGCCAGCAGTGTTACAGGGAACGAGCAGTACTTC
TRBV11-2	TRBJ2-2	.	TRBD2	CASSRGWLAGTGELFF	TGTGCCAGCAGTCGAGGGTGGCTAGCGGGCACCGGGGAGCTGTTTTTT
TRBV12-3/TRBV12-4	TRBJ1-2	few	.	CASSYSTAFYTF	TGTGCCAGCAGCTACTCCACAGCTTTCTACACCTTC
TRBV12-3/TRBV12-4	TRBJ1-1	few	.	CASSYHLGTEAFF	TGTGCCAGCAGTTACCACCTTGGGACTGAAGCTTTCTTT
TRBV7-2	TRBJ2-1	few	.	CASSTRIRQGQFF	TGTGCCAGCAGCACCCGCATTCGTCAGGGGCAGTTCTTC
TRBV24-1	TRBJ2-1	.	TRBD2	CATSDGGLVSEQFF	TGTGCCACCAGTGATGGGGGACTAGTCAGTGAGCAGTTCTTC
TRBV20-1	TRBJ2-1	many	TRBD2	CSAPGLASSYNEQFF	TGCAGTGCTCCCGGACTAGCTTCGTCCTACAATGAGCAGTTCTTC
TRBV12-3/TRBV12-4	TRBJ2-7	.	.	CASSFITYEQYF	TGTGCCAGCAGTTTCATAACCTACGAGCAGTACTTC
TRBV20-1	TRBJ1-5	.	.	CSARDRRRGNQPQHF	TGCAGTGCTAGAGATAGGCGAAGGGGCAATCAGCCCCAGCATTTT
TRBV10-3	TRBJ2-7	many	.	CAISESRDLGIEQYF	TGTGCCATCAGTGAGTCCCGAGATCTAGGGATCGAGCAGTACTTC
TRBV3-1	TRBJ2-5	few	TRBD2	CASSLSGGAFQETQYF	TGTGCCAGCAGCCTTAGCGGGGGGGCATTCCAAGAGACCCAGTACTTC
TRBV20-1	TRBJ2-7	.	.	CSASWTTGEQYF	TGCAGTGCTTCCTGGACTACCGGGGAGCAGTACTTC
TRBV29-1	TRBJ1-1	few	TRBD1	CSVRAGGTEAFF	TGCAGCGTGAGGGCAGGGGGCACTGAAGCTTTCTTT
TRBV24-1	TRBJ2-3	.	TRBD1	CATSPRGQGSDTQYF	TGTGCCACCAGCCCTCGAGGACAGGGGTCAGATACGCAGTATTTT
TRBV12-3/TRBV12-4	TRBJ2-2	.	.	CASSRLMTAGVTGELFF	TGTGCCAGCAGCAGACTCATGACCGCAGGGGTCACCGGGGAGCTGTTTTTT
TRBV7-2	TRBJ1-1	.	TRBD1	CASSFDRGATEAFF	TGTGCCAGCAGCTTCGACAGGGGAGCCACTGAAGCTTTCTTT